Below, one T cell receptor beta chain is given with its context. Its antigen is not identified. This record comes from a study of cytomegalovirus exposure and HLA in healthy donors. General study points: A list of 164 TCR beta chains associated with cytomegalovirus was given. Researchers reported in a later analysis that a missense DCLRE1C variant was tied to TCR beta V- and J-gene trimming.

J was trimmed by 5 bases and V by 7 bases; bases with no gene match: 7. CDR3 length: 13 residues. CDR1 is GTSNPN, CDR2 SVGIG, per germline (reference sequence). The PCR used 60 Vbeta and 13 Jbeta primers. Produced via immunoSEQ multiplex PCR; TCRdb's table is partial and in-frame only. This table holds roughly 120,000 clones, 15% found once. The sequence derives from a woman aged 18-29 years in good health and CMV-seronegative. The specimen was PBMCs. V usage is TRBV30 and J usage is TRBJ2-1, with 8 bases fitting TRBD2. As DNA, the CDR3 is TGTGCCTACAGCGGGAGTAGGGACAATGAGCAGTTCTTC. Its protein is CAYSGSRDNEQFF. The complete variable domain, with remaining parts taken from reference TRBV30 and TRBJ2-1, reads SQTIHQWPATLVQPVGSPLSLECTVEGTSNPNLYWYRQAAGRGLQLLFYSVGIGQISSEVPQNLSASRPQDRQFILSSKKLLLSDSGFYLCAYSGSRDNEQFFGPGTRLTVL.